This T cell receptor beta chain originates from a study of shared clonotypes between healthy human individuals. CD45RO-negative cells were positively selected for CCR7, leaving out terminally differentiated effector memory CD45RA+ cells. Each donor was a Caucasian adult residing in Nashville, Tennessee. Each cell subset's genomic DNA was divided evenly among several immunoSEQ plates. In the study's own analysis: Junction-only immunoSEQ data arrived without quality scores, meaning filtering differed. The repertoire was sequenced with immunoSEQ multiplex PCR; TCRdb's copy has only in-frame clones and lacks some. V, J and clone size reflect that table, while D and trimming were determined from the DNA. The sample has around 1.9 million clones; roughly 91% are singletons. Sequencing input: naive CD8+ T cells from PBMCs. The source is a man younger than 35 in good health. Some clones in this sample may be carry-over from other donors' samples.

CDR3 nucleotide sequence: TGTGCCAGCAGTTTAGAAACAAAGGATGGCTACACCTTC. It yields the protein CASSLETKDGYTF. This chain joins TRBV28 and TRBJ1-2; D not certain. The germline V gene encodes CDR1 MDHEN and CDR2 SYDVKM. The CDR3 extends over 13 amino acids. The V end was cut by 2 bases, the J end by 6 bases, with 10 bases between.